The sample holds one count of the clone carrying this TCR beta chain. This sample stems from a study of blood T cell repertoires in COVID-19. For the study at large: Sample material is recorded as cDNA or gDNA derived from T cells, B-cell-depleted T cells, or PBMCs.

In the source study's methods: Estimated nucleated cell counts came from reference gene primer amplification. Method: immunoSEQ multiplex PCR; TCRdb's copy keeps in-frame clones and lacks some. For V, J and clone size, that table is used; D and trimming come from the DNA. The sample lists 150,000 to 200,000 clones, under 90% occurring once. This CDR3 contains 12 residues. V gave up 2 bases and J gave up 6 bases, with 5 bases separating them. CDR1 is LGHDT and CDR2 is YNNKEL in the germline V gene (reference sequence). The sequencing input was peripheral blood. The rearrangement links TRBV3-1 (or the pseudogene TRBV3-2) to TRBJ2-1; D gene uncertain. This TCR came from an elderly woman with acute or convalescent COVID-19. The DNA of the CDR3 is TGTGCCAGCAGCCAATCTAGCAATGAGCAGTTCTTC. Its protein is CASSQSSNEQFF.